Listed below are T cell receptor beta chains from one sample, sequenced in a study of blood T cell repertoires in COVID-19. TCRdb keeps only in-frame clones here, not all; method: immunoSEQ multiplex PCR. The table has 45,000 to 60,000 clones, less than 95% seen once. Sequencing was done on a sample of peripheral blood. The receptors here all came from a man in his fifties with acute or convalescent COVID-19. CDR3s include the opening cysteine and the closing phenylalanine or tryptophan. The order of the fields is CDR3 protein, CDR3 length, V gene, J gene, D gene. The D gene is left open where the match is weak.

CDR3: CASSLQKGARFNEKLFF
length: 17
V: TRBV5-6
J: TRBJ1-4
D: TRBD1

CDR3: CAISGGGGTEAFF
length: 13
V: TRBV10-3
J: TRBJ1-1
D: NA

CDR3: CASSSGNSDTGELFF
length: 15
V: TRBV27
J: TRBJ2-2
D: NA

CDR3: CASGLQGLYGYTF
length: 13
V: TRBV12-5
J: TRBJ1-2
D: TRBD1

CDR3: CASSRDRGHQPQHF
length: 14
V: TRBV11-2
J: TRBJ1-5
D: TRBD1

CDR3: CASSLVGSTNEQFF
length: 14
V: TRBV5-4
J: TRBJ2-1
D: NA

CDR3: CASSMMGGGGYDTQYF
length: 16
V: TRBV19
J: TRBJ2-3
D: NA

CDR3: CATSERTGGAHGYTF
length: 15
V: TRBV24-1
J: TRBJ1-2
D: TRBD1

CDR3: CASSYVQGSGNTIYF
length: 15
V: TRBV6-5
J: TRBJ1-3
D: TRBD1

CDR3: CASSDIGASYNEQFF
length: 15
V: TRBV25-1
J: TRBJ2-1
D: NA

CDR3: CASSQEGQGNTEAFF
length: 15
V: TRBV3-1/TRBV3-2
J: TRBJ1-1
D: TRBD1

CDR3: CASSPGDSVNSNQPQHF
length: 17
V: TRBV5-1
J: TRBJ1-5
D: TRBD1

CDR3: CASSLVGGGLSTDTQYF
length: 17
V: TRBV7-2
J: TRBJ2-3
D: NA

CDR3: CASSPRRGGEAFF
length: 13
V: TRBV18
J: TRBJ1-1
D: NA

CDR3: CASSQRDKEVYGYTF
length: 15
V: TRBV7-9
J: TRBJ1-2
D: NA

CDR3: CASSADGGNSPLHF
length: 14
V: TRBV18
J: TRBJ1-6
D: NA

CDR3: CASSLASGQPAGEQYF
length: 16
V: TRBV5-1
J: TRBJ2-7
D: TRBD1

CDR3: CASSADRGPTYEQYF
length: 15
V: TRBV19
J: TRBJ2-7
D: TRBD1

CDR3: CATSDPSGRGGELFF
length: 15
V: TRBV24-1
J: TRBJ2-2
D: NA

CDR3: CASSQENRGEQFF
length: 13
V: TRBV4-1
J: TRBJ2-1
D: NA

CDR3: CASSGSRDSTEAFF
length: 14
V: TRBV19
J: TRBJ1-1
D: TRBD1

CDR3: CASTILPSGGTRVTGELFF
length: 19
V: TRBV2
J: TRBJ2-2
D: TRBD2

CDR3: CSADRDRGFNTEAFF
length: 15
V: TRBV29-1
J: TRBJ1-1
D: TRBD1

CDR3: CASSQGTGGYEQYF
length: 14
V: TRBV3-1/TRBV3-2
J: TRBJ2-7
D: TRBD1

CDR3: CASSLAGQGTYEQYF
length: 15
V: TRBV11-3
J: TRBJ2-7
D: NA

CDR3: CASSFSGGYEQYF
length: 13
V: TRBV11-3
J: TRBJ2-7
D: NA

CDR3: CASSLGQYPNYGYTF
length: 15
V: TRBV5-1
J: TRBJ1-2
D: NA

CDR3: CASSLNQNSGNTIYF
length: 15
V: TRBV5-1
J: TRBJ1-3
D: NA

CDR3: CASSPDRGLGQPQHF
length: 15
V: TRBV5-1
J: TRBJ1-5
D: TRBD1

CDR3: CASSLGASLGSTDTQYF
length: 17
V: TRBV7-9
J: TRBJ2-3
D: NA

CDR3: CASSEALIRGGGTDTQYF
length: 18
V: TRBV2
J: TRBJ2-3
D: TRBD2

CDR3: CASSDTGTGLYGYTF
length: 15
V: TRBV19
J: TRBJ1-2
D: TRBD1

CDR3: CASSYSNQGVGDTQYF
length: 16
V: TRBV6-5
J: TRBJ2-3
D: TRBD1

CDR3: CASSLTDTQYF
length: 11
V: TRBV6-6
J: TRBJ2-3
D: NA

CDR3: CASRRLPGTENSPLHF
length: 16
V: TRBV11-2
J: TRBJ1-6
D: TRBD1

CDR3: CASSLDSSAGNTDTQYF
length: 17
V: TRBV11-2
J: TRBJ2-3
D: TRBD2

CDR3: CASSRDRGATDTQYF
length: 15
V: TRBV5-1
J: TRBJ2-3
D: TRBD1

CDR3: CASSLAGTGEYSGNTIYF
length: 18
V: TRBV5-1
J: TRBJ1-3
D: TRBD1

CDR3: CASSLAATMVNTEAFF
length: 16
V: TRBV5-1
J: TRBJ1-1
D: NA

CDR3: CASSPEQGQGFRDTQYF
length: 17
V: TRBV18
J: TRBJ2-3
D: TRBD1

CDR3: CASSFGGGAKNIQYF
length: 15
V: TRBV28
J: TRBJ2-4
D: TRBD2

CDR3: CASRGGVNQPQHF
length: 13
V: TRBV6-5
J: TRBJ1-5
D: NA

CDR3: CASSEIQGFYEQYF
length: 14
V: TRBV6-1
J: TRBJ2-7
D: NA

CDR3: CASSGDRGLNEQFF
length: 14
V: TRBV14
J: TRBJ2-1
D: TRBD1

CDR3: CASSERSTLEQYF
length: 13
V: TRBV2
J: TRBJ2-7
D: NA

CDR3: CATSRDAGIDEKLFF
length: 15
V: TRBV15
J: TRBJ1-4
D: NA

CDR3: CASSYDRGQRVYNEQFF
length: 17
V: TRBV6-2/TRBV6-3
J: TRBJ2-1
D: NA

CDR3: CASKKTGGQTGELFF
length: 15
V: TRBV25-1
J: TRBJ2-2
D: TRBD1

CDR3: CASSQGAGRTGEAFF
length: 15
V: TRBV3-1/TRBV3-2
J: TRBJ1-1
D: NA

CDR3: CASSSKHGYTF
length: 11
V: TRBV28
J: TRBJ1-2
D: NA

CDR3: CASSTRRTLSSYNEQFF
length: 17
V: TRBV19
J: TRBJ2-1
D: NA